One and the same sample provided the 18 T cell receptor beta chains below, sequenced in a study of tumor-infiltrating lymphocytes in primary liver carcinoma. Starting from 500 ng of total RNA, TCR beta cDNA was produced with a primer in the constant region. Three nested multiplex PCR rounds, a slightly modified ARM-PCR, produced the libraries for TCR beta. Running around 9 cycles apiece, the first two PCR rounds relied on TRBV1-TRBV30 forward primers together with a C-beta reverse primer. TCRdb re-analysed the multiplex PCR reads in MiXCR, keeping a single row per CDR3 protein. The table records 55,000 or so distinct CDR3 sequences, approximately 70% of them present only once. Scientists recovered RNA and DNA together from roughly 20-30 mg of unsorted bulk tissue. Material: liver tumor tissue from sampling region 2. The subset is: tumor region T2, inferior pole. The source is a man aged 35 to 55 with primary liver carcinoma and hepatitis B virus infection.

The CDR3 sequence is CASSSRTSWSLTGQFF. CDR3 sequence (DNA): TGCGCCAGCAGTTCGCGGACTAGCTGGAGTCTTACAGGGCAGTTCTTC. The chain recombines TRBV5-1 with TRBJ2-1; TRBD2 matches 8 bases. CDR3 size: 16 residues. V was pared by 5 bases and J by 12 bases, with 19 bases of the junction left unmatched. From germline, CDR1 is SGHRS and CDR2 YFSETQ.

This clonotype was found many times. The V call is TRBV4-3, the J call TRBJ2-7; D remains ambiguous. This CDR3 is 16 amino acids long. From germline, CDR1 is LGHNA and CDR2 YSLEER. V was pared by 0 bases and J by 3 bases, with 15 bases between. The CDR3 coding sequence is TGCGCCAGCAGCCAAGAGAGACGGAATCGGTTCTACGAGCAGTACTTC. This sequence encodes CASSQERRNRFYEQYF.

A word on this clonotype: Germline and junction disagree at one end, which may indicate a read error. This rearrangement joins TRBV4-2 to TRBJ2-1; D gene unclear. The CDR3 length is 14 residues. Per the germline V gene, CDR1 is LGHNA and CDR2 is YNFKEQ. The DNA for the CDR3 is TGTGGCAGCAGCCAAGCTTTCGGAGTGGATGAGCAGTTCTTC. It codes for CGSSQAFGVDEQFF.

To note about this clonotype: Relative to the germline gene, one junction end is altered; a read error may explain this. The rearrangement uses TRBV10-3 and TRBJ2-3; a possible D gene is TRBD2 (6 bases). CDR3 length: 17 amino acids. Germline-derived CDR1 and CDR2 are ENHRY and SYGVKD. CDR3 residues: CAVSETPLPGDADTQYF. The CDR3 bases are TGTGCCGTCAGTGAGACTCCACTACCGGGAGATGCAGATACGCAGTATTTT.

Details on this clonotype: At one end, the junction sequence differs from germline, possibly due to a read error. V usage is TRBV10-3 and J usage is TRBJ1-2; tentatively, D is TRBD1 (6 bases). Germline V CDR1 and CDR2: ENHRY, SYGVKD. This CDR3 has 13 amino acids. In DNA form, the CDR3 reads TGTGTCATCAGTGATACGACGTTTGGGGGCTACATCTTC. Its translation: CVISDTTFGGYIF.

The chain recombines TRBV6-2 or TRBV6-3 with TRBJ2-1, with D maybe TRBD1 (6 bases). V lost 6 bases and J 6 bases, leaving 18 bases between the germline ends. The CDR3 length is 15 residues. CDR1 is MNHEY, CDR2 SVGEGT, per germline. The CDR3 region has the DNA TGTGCCAGCAGAAGGACCGGGACAAGGCCCAATGAGCAGTTCTTC. It is translated as CASRRTGTRPNEQFF.

The sample holds many counts of this clonotype. This chain connects TRBV5-6 to TRBJ2-1; D gene unclear. The CDR3 length is 12 residues. In germline, CDR1 is SGHDT, CDR2 YYEEEE. Trimming shortened V by 0 bases and J by 8 bases, and 6 bases separated the two germline ends. The CDR3: CASSLEGDEQFF. The DNA of the CDR3 is TGTGCCAGCAGCTTGGAAGGAGATGAGCAGTTCTTC.

The chain couples TRBV2 to TRBJ2-3; 7 nucleotides agree with TRBD1. V shed 3 bases, J shed 2 bases, and the junction held 5 bases outside the gene matches. Per the germline V gene, CDR1 is SNHLY and CDR2 is FYNNEI. CDR3 length: 15 amino acids. The CDR3 sequence: CASSEDRTVTDTQYF. The CDR3 DNA reads TGTGCCAGCAGTGAGGACAGGACAGTCACAGATACGCAGTATTTT.

The chain couples TRBV10-3 to TRBJ2-7; 9 positions match TRBD1. The CDR3 totals 15 residues. Germline V gene lookup returns CDR1 ENHRY and CDR2 SYGVKD. The CDR3 protein is CTTAPNRGPSYEQYF. CDR3 DNA: TGTACCACTGCACCTAACAGGGGGCCGTCCTACGAGCAGTACTTC.

This clonotype showed up many times. The chain employs TRBV12-3 or TRBV12-4 and TRBJ2-7, with TRBD2 matching 8 bases. The CDR3 runs 13 residues. Trimming took 5 bases from V and 7 from J; bases not matched to a gene: 7. The CDR3 coding sequence is TGTGCCAGCAGTCCCTTAGGCGGGGGGGAGCAGTACTTC. Protein product: CASSPLGGGEQYF.

A note on this clonotype: No conserved phenylalanine or tryptophan is present at the end of the CDR3, so a read error is the likely explanation. The rearrangement links TRBV4-2 to TRBJ2-7, with D uncertain. The CDR3 has 15 residues. In germline, CDR1 is LGHNA, CDR2 YNFKEQ. V lost 0 bases to trimming and J lost 6 bases, with 15 bases between them. CDR3 protein: CASSQDMLVSTEQYL. The CDR3 DNA follows: TGTGCCAGCAGCCAAGATATGCTAGTAAGTACCGAGCAGTACTTA.

The chain combines TRBV7-8 with TRBJ2-7; D not resolved. V was clipped by 5 bases and J by 0 bases, with 14 bases between them. This CDR3 comprises 15 residues. Germline-derived CDR1 and CDR2 are SGHVS and FQNEAQ. For the CDR3, the DNA is TGTGCCAGCAGCCCCGCCCCTTTGGTCTCCTACGAGCAGTACTTC. Protein product: CASSPAPLVSYEQYF.

J is TRBJ2-7 and V is TRBV4-1, with D tentatively TRBD1 or TRBD2 (6 bases each). V was cut by 0 bases and J by 9 bases, with 18 bases left in between. The germline V gene has CDR1 MGHRA and CDR2 YSYEKL. The CDR3 has 15 residues. CDR3 sequence (DNA): TGCGCCAGCAGCCAAGATCGGGAACAGGGACTCGGGCAGTACTTC. This encodes CASSQDREQGLGQYF.

A note on this clonotype: Compared with germline, one end of the junction differs, possibly owing to a read error. The chain links TRBV5-1 to TRBJ2-5, with 9 bases that match TRBD2. Germline V gene data show CDR1 as SGHRS and CDR2 as YFSETQ. The CDR3 contains 16 residues. CDR3 amino acids: CARSGISGSNGETQYF. Written as DNA, the CDR3 is TGCGCCCGCAGCGGGATTAGCGGGAGTAACGGGGAGACCCAGTACTTC. The whole variable domain, remainder taken from reference TRBV5-1 and TRBJ2-5, is KAGVTQTPRYLIKTRGQQVTLSCSPISGHRSVSWYQQTPGQGLQFLFEYFSETQRNKGNFPGRFSGRQFSNSRSEMNVSTLELGDSALYLCARSGISGSNGETQYFGPGTRLLVL.

V is TRBV11-2 and J is TRBJ2-5, with 7 bases aligning to TRBD1. CDR1 is SGHAT, CDR2 FQNNGV, per germline. The CDR3 runs to 16 residues. The CDR3 nucleotides are TGTGATAGCAGCCAAACCCCTGGCAGGGGGAAAGAGACCCAGTACTTC. Amino acids: CDSSQTPGRGKETQYF.

With regard to this clonotype: A junction boundary mismatches the germline segment, possibly from a read error. V and J are TRBV6-2 or TRBV6-3 and TRBJ2-4, with TRBD2 matching 8 bases. Germline CDR1 reads MNHEY; CDR2 reads SVGEGT. This CDR3 region has 15 residues. The CDR3 bases are TGCGCCAGCAGTTACGGGGGGGCCCTTGGAGACATTCACTACTTC. Amino acids: CASSYGGALGDIHYF.

A word on this clonotype: The junction shows a germline mismatch at one end, possibly a read error. The chain recombines TRBV4-3 with TRBJ2-7; 7 bases agree with TRBD2. CDR3 length equals 15 residues. From germline, CDR1 is LGHNA and CDR2 YSLEER. The CDR3 region has the DNA TGCGCCAGCAGTCAAGATCGGGCTAGCGGCTGCGAGCAGTACTTC. Its protein product is CASSQDRASGCEQYF.

This clonotype was counted once. The chain joins TRBV11-2 to TRBJ1-1; no clear D. This CDR3 is 15 amino acids long. Trimming removed 1 base from V and 5 bases from J, with 14 bases in between. In germline, CDR1 is SGHAT, CDR2 FQNNGV. The CDR3 DNA follows: TGTGCCAGCAGCTTAGTTACTTCGGGTAGAACTGAAGCTTTCTTT. Its protein is CASSLVTSGRTEAFF. The full variable domain, its missing parts supplied by reference TRBV11-2 and TRBJ1-1, is EAGVAQSPRYKIIEKRQSVAFWCNPISGHATLYWYQQILGQGPKLLIQFQNNGVVDDSQLPKDRFSAERLKGVDSTLKIQPAKLEDSAVYLCASSLVTSGRTEAFFGQGTRLTVV.